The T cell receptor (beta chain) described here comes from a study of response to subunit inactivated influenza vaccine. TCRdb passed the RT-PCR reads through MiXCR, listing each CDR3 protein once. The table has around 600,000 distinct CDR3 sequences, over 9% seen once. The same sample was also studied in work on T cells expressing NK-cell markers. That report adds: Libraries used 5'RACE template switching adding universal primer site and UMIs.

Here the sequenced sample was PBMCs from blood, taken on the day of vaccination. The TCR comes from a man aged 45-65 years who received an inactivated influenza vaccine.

This chain's CDR3 is CASSINGGGYEQFF. CDR3 coding DNA: TGTGCCAGTAGTATTAATGGAGGGGGCTATGAGCAGTTCTTC. This chain links TRBV19 with TRBJ2-1; a possible D gene is TRBD1 (7 bases). CDR1 and CDR2 from the germline V gene are LNHDA and SQIVND (reference sequence). The CDR3 runs 14 residues. Trimming removed 3 bases at V and 8 bases at J, with 14 bases between.